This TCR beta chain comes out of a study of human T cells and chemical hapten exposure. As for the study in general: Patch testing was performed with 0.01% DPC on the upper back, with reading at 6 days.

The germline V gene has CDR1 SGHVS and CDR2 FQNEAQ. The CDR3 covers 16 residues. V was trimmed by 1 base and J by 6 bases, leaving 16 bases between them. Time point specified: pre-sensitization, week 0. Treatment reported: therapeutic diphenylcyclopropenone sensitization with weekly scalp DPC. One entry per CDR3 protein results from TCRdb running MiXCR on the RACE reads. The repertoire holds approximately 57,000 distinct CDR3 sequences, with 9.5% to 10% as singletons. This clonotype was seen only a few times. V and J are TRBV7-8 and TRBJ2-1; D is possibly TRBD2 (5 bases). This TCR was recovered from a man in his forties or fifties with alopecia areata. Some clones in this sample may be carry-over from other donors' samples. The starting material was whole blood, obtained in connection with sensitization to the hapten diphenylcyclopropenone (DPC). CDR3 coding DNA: TGTGCCAGCAGCTTAGAAGGCCTGGCTAGCCCCAATGAGCAGTTCTTC. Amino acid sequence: CASSLEGLASPNEQFF.